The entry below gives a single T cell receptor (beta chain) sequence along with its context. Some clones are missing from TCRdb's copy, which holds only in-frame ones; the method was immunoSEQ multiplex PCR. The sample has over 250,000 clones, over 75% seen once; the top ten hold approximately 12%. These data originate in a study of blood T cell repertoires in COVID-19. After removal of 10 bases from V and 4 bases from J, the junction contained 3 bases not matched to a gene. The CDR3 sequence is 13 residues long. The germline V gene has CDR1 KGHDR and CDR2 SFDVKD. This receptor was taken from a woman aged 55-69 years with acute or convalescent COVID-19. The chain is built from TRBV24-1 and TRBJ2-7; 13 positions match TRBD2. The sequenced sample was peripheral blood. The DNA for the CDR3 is TGTGCCACTAGGACTAGCGGGAGTTACGAGCAGTACTTC. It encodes CATRTSGSYEQYF.